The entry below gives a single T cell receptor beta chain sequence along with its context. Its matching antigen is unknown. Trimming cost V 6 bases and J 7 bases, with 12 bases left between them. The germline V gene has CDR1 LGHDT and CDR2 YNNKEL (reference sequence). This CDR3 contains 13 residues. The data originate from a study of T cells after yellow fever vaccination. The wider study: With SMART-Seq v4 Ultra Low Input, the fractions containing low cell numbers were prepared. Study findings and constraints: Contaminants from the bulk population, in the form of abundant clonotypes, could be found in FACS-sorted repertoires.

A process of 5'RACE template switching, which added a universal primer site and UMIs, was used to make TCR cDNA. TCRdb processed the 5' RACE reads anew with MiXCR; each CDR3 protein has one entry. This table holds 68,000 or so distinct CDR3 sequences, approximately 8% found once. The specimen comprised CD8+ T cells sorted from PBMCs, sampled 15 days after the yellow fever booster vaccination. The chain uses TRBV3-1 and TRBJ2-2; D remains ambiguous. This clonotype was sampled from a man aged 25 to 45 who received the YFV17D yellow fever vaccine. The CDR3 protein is CASSPTELGELFF. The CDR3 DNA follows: TGTGCCAGCAGTCCAACAGAGCTCGGGGAGCTGTTTTTT.